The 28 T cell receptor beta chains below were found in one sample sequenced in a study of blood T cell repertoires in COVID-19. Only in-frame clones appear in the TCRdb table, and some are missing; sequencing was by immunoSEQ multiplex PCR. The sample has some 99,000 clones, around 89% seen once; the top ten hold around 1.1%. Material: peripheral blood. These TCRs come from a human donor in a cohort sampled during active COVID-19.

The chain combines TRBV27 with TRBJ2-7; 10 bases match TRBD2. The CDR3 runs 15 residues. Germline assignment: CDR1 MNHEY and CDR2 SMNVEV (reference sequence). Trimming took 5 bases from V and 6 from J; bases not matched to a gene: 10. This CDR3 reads CASSLLGLAGVEQYF. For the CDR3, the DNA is TGTGCCAGCAGTCTCCTGGGGCTAGCGGGAGTCGAGCAGTACTTC.

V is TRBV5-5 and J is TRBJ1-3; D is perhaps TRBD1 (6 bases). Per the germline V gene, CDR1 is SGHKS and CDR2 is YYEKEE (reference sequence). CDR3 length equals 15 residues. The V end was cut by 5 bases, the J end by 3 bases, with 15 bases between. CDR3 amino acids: CASRPTGTYGNTIYF. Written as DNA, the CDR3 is TGTGCCAGCAGACCCACCGGGACATATGGAAACACCATATATTTT.

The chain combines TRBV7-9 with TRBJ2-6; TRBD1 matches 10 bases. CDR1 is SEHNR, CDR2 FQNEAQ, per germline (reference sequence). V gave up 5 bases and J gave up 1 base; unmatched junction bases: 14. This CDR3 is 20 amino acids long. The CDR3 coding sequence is TGTGCCAGCAGCAAGAACCCGGACAGGGGGTCTTCGTCTGGGGCCAACGTCCTGACTTTC. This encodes CASSKNPDRGSSSGANVLTF.

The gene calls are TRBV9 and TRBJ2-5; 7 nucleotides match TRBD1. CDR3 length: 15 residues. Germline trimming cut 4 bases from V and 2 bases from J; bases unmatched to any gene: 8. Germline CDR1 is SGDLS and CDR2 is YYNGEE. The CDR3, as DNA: TGTGCCAGCAGCCCATCGTTGGGACAGCAAGAGACCCAGTACTTC. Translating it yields CASSPSLGQQETQYF.

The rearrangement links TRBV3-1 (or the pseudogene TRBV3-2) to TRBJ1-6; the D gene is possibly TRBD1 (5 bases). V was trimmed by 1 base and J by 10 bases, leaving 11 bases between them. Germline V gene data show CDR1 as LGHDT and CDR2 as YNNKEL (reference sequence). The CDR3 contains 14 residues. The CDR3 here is CASSQVQGGSPLHF. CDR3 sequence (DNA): TGTGCCAGCAGCCAAGTTCAGGGTGGGTCACCCCTCCACTTT.

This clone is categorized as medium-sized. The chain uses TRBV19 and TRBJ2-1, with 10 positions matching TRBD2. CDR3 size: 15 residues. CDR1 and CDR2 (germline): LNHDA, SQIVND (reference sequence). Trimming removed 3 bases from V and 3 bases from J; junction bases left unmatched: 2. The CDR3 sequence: CASSIPSGGYNEQFF. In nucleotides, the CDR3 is TGTGCCAGTAGTATTCCTAGCGGGGGCTACAATGAGCAGTTCTTC.

The CDR3 DNA sequence: TGTGCCAGCAGTTTGTATGGAAACACCATATATTTT. Translated: CASSLYGNTIYF. The chain joins TRBV12-3 or TRBV12-4 to TRBJ1-3, with D uncertain. The CDR3 spans 12 residues. The V gene lost 3 bases and the J gene lost 3 bases, with 3 bases spanning the gap.

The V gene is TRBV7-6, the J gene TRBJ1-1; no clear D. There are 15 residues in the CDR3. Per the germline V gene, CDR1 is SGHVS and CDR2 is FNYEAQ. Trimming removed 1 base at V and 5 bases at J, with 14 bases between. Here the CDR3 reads CASSLGGGRGTEAFF. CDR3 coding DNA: TGTGCCAGCAGCTTAGGAGGAGGACGAGGGACTGAAGCTTTCTTT. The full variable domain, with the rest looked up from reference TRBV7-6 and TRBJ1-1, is GAGVSQSPRYKVTKRGQDVALRCDPISGHVSLYWYRQALGQGPEFLTYFNYEAQQDKSGLPNDRFSAERPEGSISTLTIQRTEQRDSAMYRCASSLGGGRGTEAFFGQGTRLTVV.

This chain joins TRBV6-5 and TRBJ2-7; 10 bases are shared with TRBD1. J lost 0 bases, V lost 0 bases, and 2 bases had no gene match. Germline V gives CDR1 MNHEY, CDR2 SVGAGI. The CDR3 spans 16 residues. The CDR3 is CASSYSRTGGSYEQYF. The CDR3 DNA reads TGTGCCAGCAGTTACTCAAGGACAGGGGGCTCCTACGAGCAGTACTTC.

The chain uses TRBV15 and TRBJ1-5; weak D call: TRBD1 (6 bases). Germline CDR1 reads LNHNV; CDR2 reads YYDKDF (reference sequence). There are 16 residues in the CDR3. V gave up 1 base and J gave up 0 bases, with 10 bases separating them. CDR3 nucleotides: TGTGCCACCAGCAGAGGGGGGCACCTTAGCAATCAGCCCCAGCATTTT. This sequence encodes CATSRGGHLSNQPQHF.

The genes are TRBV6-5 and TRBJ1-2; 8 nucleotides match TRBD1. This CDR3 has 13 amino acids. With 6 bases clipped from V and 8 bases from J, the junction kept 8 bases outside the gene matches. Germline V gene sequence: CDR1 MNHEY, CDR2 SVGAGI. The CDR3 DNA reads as TGTGCCAGCAGATCAGACAGGGGCGGAGGCTACACCTTC. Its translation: CASRSDRGGGYTF.

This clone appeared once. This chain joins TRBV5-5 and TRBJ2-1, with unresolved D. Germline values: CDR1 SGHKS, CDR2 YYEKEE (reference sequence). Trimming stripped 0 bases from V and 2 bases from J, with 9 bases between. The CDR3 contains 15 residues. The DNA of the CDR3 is TGTGCCAGCAGCTTGGCGCGGCTTCCCTACAATGAGCAGTTCTTC. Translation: CASSLARLPYNEQFF.

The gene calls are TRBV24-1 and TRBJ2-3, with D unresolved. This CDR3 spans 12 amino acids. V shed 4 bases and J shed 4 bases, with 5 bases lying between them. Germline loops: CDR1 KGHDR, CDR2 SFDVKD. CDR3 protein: CATSDLADTQYF. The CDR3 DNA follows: TGTGCCACCAGTGACCTCGCAGATACGCAGTATTTT.

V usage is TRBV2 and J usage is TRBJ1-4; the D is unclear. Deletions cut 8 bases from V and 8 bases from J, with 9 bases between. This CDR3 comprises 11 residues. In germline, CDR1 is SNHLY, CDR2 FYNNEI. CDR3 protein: CASVTVEKLFF. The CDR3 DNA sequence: TGTGCCAGCGTTACAGTCGAAAAACTGTTTTTT.

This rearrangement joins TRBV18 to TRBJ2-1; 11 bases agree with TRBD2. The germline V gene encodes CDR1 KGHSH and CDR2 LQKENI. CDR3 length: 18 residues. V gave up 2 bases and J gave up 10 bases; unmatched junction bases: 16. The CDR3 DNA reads TGTGCCAGCTCACCAATCTTGCTAGCGGGAGGCCCTGCCGGAGAGCAGTTCTTC. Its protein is CASSPILLAGGPAGEQFF.

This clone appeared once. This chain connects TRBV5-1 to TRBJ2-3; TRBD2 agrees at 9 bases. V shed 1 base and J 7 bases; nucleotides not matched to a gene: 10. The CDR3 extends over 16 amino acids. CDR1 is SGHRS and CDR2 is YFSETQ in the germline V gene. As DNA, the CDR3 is TGCGCCAGCAGCTTGCTTGGACAGGCGGGGGGGAATACGCAGTATTTT. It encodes CASSLLGQAGGNTQYF.

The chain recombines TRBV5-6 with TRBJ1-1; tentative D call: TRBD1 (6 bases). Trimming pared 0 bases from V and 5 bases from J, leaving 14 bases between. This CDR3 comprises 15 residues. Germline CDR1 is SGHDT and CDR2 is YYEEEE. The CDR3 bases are TGTGCCAGCAGCTTGGCTCGGGGGGCGGGTACTGAAGCTTTCTTT. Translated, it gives CASSLARGAGTEAFF. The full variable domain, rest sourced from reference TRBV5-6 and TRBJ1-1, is DAGVTQSPTHLIKTRGQQVTLRCSPKSGHDTVSWYQQALGQGPQFIFQYYEEEERQRGNFPDRFSGHQFPNYSSELNVNALLLGDSALYLCASSLARGAGTEAFFGQGTRLTVV.

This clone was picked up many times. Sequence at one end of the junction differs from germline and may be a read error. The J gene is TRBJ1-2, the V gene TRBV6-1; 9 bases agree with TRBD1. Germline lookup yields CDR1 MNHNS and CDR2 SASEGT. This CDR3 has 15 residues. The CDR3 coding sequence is TGTGCCAGCAGGGAAGGACAGGGGTTGGTCTATGGCTACACCTTC. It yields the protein CASREGQGLVYGYTF.

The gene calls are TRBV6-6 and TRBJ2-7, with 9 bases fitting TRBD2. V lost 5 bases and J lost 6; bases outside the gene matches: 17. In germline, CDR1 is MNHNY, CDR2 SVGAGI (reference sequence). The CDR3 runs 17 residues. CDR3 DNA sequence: TGTGCCAGCAGTCTACTGCTTAGCGGGGGAATCCCCTCCGAGCAGTACTTC. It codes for CASSLLLSGGIPSEQYF.

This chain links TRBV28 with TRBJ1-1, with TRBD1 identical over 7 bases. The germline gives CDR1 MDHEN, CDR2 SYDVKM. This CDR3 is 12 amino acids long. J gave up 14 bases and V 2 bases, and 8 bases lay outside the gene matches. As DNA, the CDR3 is TGTGCCAGCAGTTTACCGGGACAGCATACCTTCTTT. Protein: CASSLPGQHTFF.

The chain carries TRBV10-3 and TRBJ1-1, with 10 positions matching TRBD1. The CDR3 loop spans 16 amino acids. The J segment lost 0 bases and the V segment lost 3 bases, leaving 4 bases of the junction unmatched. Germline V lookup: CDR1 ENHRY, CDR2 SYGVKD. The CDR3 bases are TGTGCCATCAGTGACCCTGGGACAGGGGTGAACACTGAAGCTTTCTTT. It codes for CAISDPGTGVNTEAFF.

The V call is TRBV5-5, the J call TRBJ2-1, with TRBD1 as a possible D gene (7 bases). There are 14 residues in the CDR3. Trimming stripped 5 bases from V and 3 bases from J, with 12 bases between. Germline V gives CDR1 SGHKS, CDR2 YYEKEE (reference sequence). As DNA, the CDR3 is TGTGCCAGCAGGGGGCAGGGGGGCTACAATGAGCAGTTCTTC. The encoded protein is CASRGQGGYNEQFF. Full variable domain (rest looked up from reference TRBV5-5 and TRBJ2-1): DAGVTQSPTHLIKTRGQQVTLRCSPISGHKSVSWYQQVLGQGPQFIFQYYEKEERGRGNFPDRFSARQFPNYSSELNVNALLLGDSALYLCASRGQGGYNEQFFGPGTRLTVL.

CDR3 coding DNA: TGTGCCAGCAGCTTCGGGGGGTACCAGCCCCAGCATTTT. Translating gives CASSFGGYQPQHF. V and J are TRBV5-6 and TRBJ1-5; weak D call: TRBD1 (5 bases). The V end lost 2 bases, the J end lost 7 bases, and 10 bases lay between the germline ends. From germline, CDR1 is SGHDT and CDR2 YYEEEE. The CDR3 is made up of 13 amino acids. Full variable domain (missing parts from reference TRBV5-6 and TRBJ1-5): DAGVTQSPTHLIKTRGQQVTLRCSPKSGHDTVSWYQQALGQGPQFIFQYYEEEERQRGNFPDRFSGHQFPNYSSELNVNALLLGDSALYLCASSFGGYQPQHFGDGTRLSIL.

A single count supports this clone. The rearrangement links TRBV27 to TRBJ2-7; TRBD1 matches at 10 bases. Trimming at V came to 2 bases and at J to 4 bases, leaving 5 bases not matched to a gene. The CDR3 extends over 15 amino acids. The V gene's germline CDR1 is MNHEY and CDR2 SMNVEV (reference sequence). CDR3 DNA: TGTGCCAGCAGTTTAACCGGGACAGGGGAATACGAGCAGTACTTC. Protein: CASSLTGTGEYEQYF.

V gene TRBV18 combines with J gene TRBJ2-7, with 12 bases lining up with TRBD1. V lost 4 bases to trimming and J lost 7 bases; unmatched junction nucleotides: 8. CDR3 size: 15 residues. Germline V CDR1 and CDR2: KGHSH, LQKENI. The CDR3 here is CASSRPGTGGYEQYF. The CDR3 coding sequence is TGTGCCAGCTCACGACCCGGGACAGGGGGCTATGAGCAGTACTTC. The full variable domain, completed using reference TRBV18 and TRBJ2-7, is NAGVMQNPRHLVRRRGQEARLRCSPMKGHSHVYWYRQLPEEGLKFMVYLQKENIIDESGMPKERFSAEFPKEGPSILRIQQVVRGDSAAYFCASSRPGTGGYEQYFGPGTRLTVT.

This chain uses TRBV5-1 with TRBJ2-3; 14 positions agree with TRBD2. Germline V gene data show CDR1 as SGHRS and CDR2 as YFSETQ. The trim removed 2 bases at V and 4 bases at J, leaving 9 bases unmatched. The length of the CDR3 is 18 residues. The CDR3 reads CASSLGLAGGYGADTQYF. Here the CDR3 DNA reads TGCGCCAGCAGCTTAGGACTAGCGGGAGGCTATGGTGCAGATACGCAGTATTTT.

The CDR3 DNA sequence: TGTGCCAGCAGTTTAGGAGCATATGAAGCTTTCTTT. Protein: CASSLGAYEAFF. This sequence joins TRBV12-3 or TRBV12-4 and TRBJ1-1; D gene ambiguous. V was shortened by 1 base and J by 7 bases, with 7 bases between the two germline ends. The CDR3 length is 12 residues.

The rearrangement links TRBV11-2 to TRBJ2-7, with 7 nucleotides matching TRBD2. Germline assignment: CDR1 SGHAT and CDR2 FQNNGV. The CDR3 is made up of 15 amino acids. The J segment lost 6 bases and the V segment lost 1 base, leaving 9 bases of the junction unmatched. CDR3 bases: TGTGCCAGCAGCTTAGTGTCAGGGTCGGGGGGCGAGCAGTACTTC. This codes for CASSLVSGSGGEQYF.